These T cell receptor beta chains were read from a single sample in a study of Ad26.COV2.S vaccination and SARS-CoV-2 variants. Clones were read by immunoSEQ multiplex PCR, and TCRdb kept only the in-frame ones, dropping some. The profile shows 300,000 to 400,000 clones, around 86% of them singletons. This specimen was peripheral blood, taken in a trial of Ad26.COV2.S vaccine versus placebo. The receptors derive from a person between 18 and 59 years old who received the Ad26.COV2.S COVID-19 vaccine or a placebo. CDR3s include the opening cysteine and the closing phenylalanine or tryptophan. Fields, in order: CDR3 length, D gene, J gene, clone size, V gene, CDR3 protein, CDR3 DNA. A D gene is named only where the DNA matches it firmly. Rows may omit the clone size; those that give it use once, few, many or a size class.

17 | TRBD1 | TRBJ1-3 | few | TRBV7-8 | CASSIHRGLSSGNTIYF | TGTGCCAGCAGCATTCACAGGGGGTTAAGCTCTGGAAACACCATATATTTT
16 | NA | TRBJ2-6 | once | TRBV5-5 | CASSFTTGGGANVLTF | TGTGCCAGCAGCTTTACAACAGGTGGTGGGGCCAACGTCCTGACTTTC
14 | TRBD1 | TRBJ1-2 | NA | TRBV30 | CAWSVLAGGSGYTF | TGTGCCTGGAGTGTACTAGCAGGGGGTAGTGGCTACACCTTC
15 | NA | TRBJ2-7 | NA | TRBV5-4 | CASSLVVGGRDEQYF | TGTGCCAGCAGCTTGGTTGTTGGGGGCAGGGACGAGCAGTACTTC
14 | NA | TRBJ1-1 | NA | TRBV5-5 | CASSSPTMNTEAFF | TGTGCCAGCAGCTCCCCTACAATGAACACTGAAGCTTTCTTT
12 | TRBD2 | TRBJ2-1 | NA | TRBV6-2/TRBV6-3 | CASSSGVYEQFF | TGTGCCAGCAGTAGCGGGGTCTATGAGCAGTTCTTC
13 | NA | TRBJ2-2 | NA | TRBV5-1 | CASSLRTAGELFF | TGCGCCAGCAGCTTGCGGACAGCCGGGGAGCTGTTTTTT
16 | TRBD1 | TRBJ1-2 | NA | TRBV4-1 | CASSQDRDRIDYGYTF | TGCGCCAGCAGCCAAGATAGGGACAGAATAGATTATGGCTACACCTTC
15 | NA | TRBJ2-7 | NA | TRBV30 | CAWSVAWEKVYEQYF | TGTGCCTGGAGTGTAGCCTGGGAAAAGGTTTACGAGCAGTACTTC
13 | NA | TRBJ1-2 | NA | TRBV24-1 | CATSKEGFDGYTF | TGTGCCACCAGTAAAGAGGGTTTTGATGGCTACACCTTC
15 | TRBD1 | TRBJ1-2 | NA | TRBV4-3 | CASSQETGGLYGYTF | TGCGCCAGCAGCCAAGAGACAGGGGGTCTCTATGGCTACACCTTC
14 | NA | TRBJ2-7 | NA | TRBV5-6 | CASSLVHGPYEQYF | TGTGCCAGCAGCTTGGTTCACGGGCCCTACGAGCAGTACTTC
14 | TRBD1 | TRBJ1-2 | NA | TRBV10-3 | CAISGTGENYGYTF | TGTGCCATCAGCGGGACAGGGGAAAACTATGGCTACACCTTC
20 | TRBD2 | TRBJ2-1 | NA | TRBV30 | CAWRSWDIISGGSSYNEQFF | TGTGCCTGGAGGTCCTGGGACATTATTAGCGGGGGGAGCTCCTACAATGAGCAGTTCTTC
16 | NA | TRBJ1-3 | NA | TRBV6-1 | CASSAPERYSGNTIYF | TGTGCCAGCAGTGCCCCGGAACGGTACTCTGGAAACACCATATATTTT
19 | TRBD2 | TRBJ2-2 | NA | TRBV7-2 | CASSPPLTSGGAGTGELFF | TGTGCCAGCAGTCCCCCCCTCACTAGCGGGGGGGCCGGCACCGGGGAGCTGTTTTTT